A selection of T cell receptor beta chains follows, all from one sample in a study of blood T cell repertoires in COVID-19. Measured with immunoSEQ multiplex PCR; TCRdb has only the in-frame clones, and not every one. The sample gives a few hundred thousand clones, roughly 81% of which show up once; around 3% is in the top ten. Material: peripheral blood. These TCRs come from a man aged 50 to 60 who had recovered from COVID-19. Each CDR3 is given with its conserved first and last residue. A D gene is named only where the DNA matches it firmly. Some rows have no size entry. The others give once, few or many, or a class for an expanded clone.

-,TRBJ2-3,TRBD2,15,TRBV19,CASRSAGTSTDTQYF,TGTGCCAGTAGATCAGCGGGGACGAGCACAGATACGCAGTATTTT
-,TRBJ2-7,TRBD2,14,TRBV27,CASSSGLDLYEQYF,TGTGCCAGCAGTTCGGGACTAGATTTGTACGAGCAGTACTTC
-,TRBJ2-3,-,15,TRBV9,CASSQGSSSTDTQYF,TGTGCCAGCAGCCAGGGGTCTTCTAGCACAGATACGCAGTATTTT
once,TRBJ2-7,TRBD2,15,TRBV27,CASSTWTSGTYEQYF,TGTGCCAGCAGTACATGGACTAGCGGGACCTACGAGCAGTACTTC
-,TRBJ2-7,-,12,TRBV7-9,CASSSGPGEQYF,TGTGCCAGCAGCTCTGGCCCGGGAGAGCAGTACTTC
-,TRBJ2-5,-,14,TRBV19,CASSMFYFQETQYF,TGTGCCAGTAGTATGTTTTATTTTCAAGAGACCCAGTACTTC
-,TRBJ1-5,-,13,TRBV7-2,CASSVRGNQPQHF,TGTGCCAGCAGCGTACGGGGGAATCAGCCCCAGCATTTT
-,TRBJ1-5,-,17,TRBV24-1,CATSDLSGGVGNQPQHF,TGTGCCACCAGTGATTTAAGTGGGGGGGTCGGCAATCAGCCCCAGCATTTT
-,TRBJ1-1,TRBD1,16,TRBV3-1/TRBV3-2,CASSPRDRGSNTEAFF,TGTGCCAGCAGCCCCCGGGACAGGGGTTCGAACACTGAAGCTTTCTTT
-,TRBJ2-3,-,15,TRBV5-1,CASSLGEGGTDTQYF,TGCGCCAGCAGTTTGGGGGAAGGGGGCACAGATACGCAGTATTTT
-,TRBJ1-2,TRBD1,15,TRBV19,CASRTGTGATYGYTF,TGTGCCAGCCGAACCGGGACAGGGGCAACCTATGGCTACACCTTC
-,TRBJ2-7,-,19,TRBV7-8,CASSLPTRQALSSSYEQYF,TGTGCCAGCAGCTTACCGACCCGACAGGCCCTATCCAGCTCCTACGAGCAGTACTTC
-,TRBJ2-7,-,13,TRBV5-1,CASRIETGYEQYF,TGCGCCAGCAGGATCGAAACAGGCTACGAGCAGTACTTC
-,TRBJ1-2,-,14,TRBV29-1,CSVVVTGDNYGYTF,TGCAGCGTTGTGGTCACCGGAGACAACTATGGCTACACCTTC
-,TRBJ2-1,TRBD2,15,TRBV19,CASSTRTSGTDEQFF,TGTGCCAGTAGTACCAGGACTAGCGGGACCGATGAGCAGTTCTTC
-,TRBJ2-7,TRBD1,14,TRBV29-1,CSVLSGTGSNEQYF,TGCAGCGTCCTATCGGGGACAGGGTCGAACGAGCAGTACTTC
-,TRBJ2-1,-,15,TRBV28,CASSLWRGSYNEQFF,TGTGCCAGCAGTTTATGGCGGGGATCCTACAATGAGCAGTTCTTC
-,TRBJ1-6,TRBD1,15,TRBV9,CASSPEGQKNSPLHF,TGTGCCAGCAGCCCAGAGGGACAGAAGAATTCACCCCTCCACTTT
-,TRBJ2-2,TRBD1,15,TRBV11-3,CASTRTGADTGELFF,TGTGCCAGCACCAGGACAGGGGCGGACACCGGGGAGCTGTTTTTT
-,TRBJ1-2,-,12,TRBV27,CASSRRGHGYTF,TGTGCCAGCAGCCGGCGAGGGCACGGCTACACCTTC
-,TRBJ1-1,TRBD1,14,TRBV28,CASSLLPADRGAFF,TGTGCCAGCAGTCTTCTACCGGCGGACAGGGGAGCTTTCTTT
-,TRBJ2-7,TRBD1,15,TRBV28,CASSYGGQGDVRFYF,TGTGCCAGCAGTTACGGAGGACAGGGGGACGTAAGGTTTTACTTC
-,TRBJ2-3,-,14,TRBV6-5,CASSSSTSPDTQYF,TGTGCCAGCAGTTCGTCTACTAGCCCAGATACGCAGTATTTT
-,TRBJ2-7,-,14,TRBV9,CASSVGGASVEQYF,TGTGCCAGCAGCGTAGGCGGGGCTAGCGTTGAGCAGTACTTC
-,TRBJ1-3,TRBD1,17,TRBV4-1,CASSRSRQGETGNTIYF,TGCGCCAGCAGCCGGAGCAGACAGGGGGAGACTGGAAACACCATATATTTT
-,TRBJ1-6,TRBD1,15,TRBV10-1,CASDNPGQINSPLHF,TGCGCCAGTGACAACCCGGGACAGATCAATTCACCCCTCCACTTT
-,TRBJ1-4,-,13,TRBV6-5,CASSRVANEKLFF,TGTGCCAGCAGTCGGGTGGCTAATGAAAAACTGTTTTTT
-,TRBJ2-1,-,15,TRBV28,CASGPSGDRYNEQFF,TGTGCCAGCGGACCCAGCGGGGACAGGTACAATGAGCAGTTCTTC
-,TRBJ1-2,TRBD1,14,TRBV3-1/TRBV3-2,CASSRDSANYGYTF,TGTGCCAGCAGCCGGGACAGCGCTAACTATGGCTACACCTTC
-,TRBJ1-1,-,13,TRBV27,CASSLGQNTEAFF,TGTGCCAGCAGTTTAGGGCAGAACACTGAAGCTTTCTTT
-,TRBJ2-7,-,16,TRBV6-5,CASSYSPGGQGHEQYF,TGTGCCAGCAGTTACTCCCCCGGAGGGCAGGGCCACGAGCAGTACTTC
-,TRBJ2-3,-,15,TRBV9,CASSVEEGGKDTQYF,TGTGCCAGCAGCGTAGAGGAGGGCGGGAAAGATACGCAGTATTTT
-,TRBJ2-7,-,12,TRBV28,CASSTGIYEQYF,TGTGCCAGCAGCACGGGGATCTACGAGCAGTACTTC
-,TRBJ1-5,-,13,TRBV5-4,CASSSPRGQPQHF,TGTGCCAGCAGCTCCCCCAGGGGTCAGCCCCAGCATTTT
-,TRBJ1-1,-,16,TRBV7-8,CASMIRTATPNTEAFF,TGTGCCAGCATGATAAGGACAGCCACCCCGAACACTGAAGCTTTCTTT
-,TRBJ2-2,-,14,TRBV5-1,CASRGSANTGELFF,TGCGCCAGCAGAGGTAGCGCCAACACCGGGGAGCTGTTTTTT
-,TRBJ2-7,-,15,TRBV6-1,CASSEMGGSSYEQYF,TGTGCCAGCAGTGAAATGGGGGGTAGCTCCTACGAGCAGTACTTC